This is a list of T cell receptor beta chains from one sample in a study of response to subunit inactivated influenza vaccine. TCRdb analysed the RT-PCR reads with MiXCR anew, one entry per CDR3 protein. The table has 150,000 to 200,000 distinct CDR3 sequences, approximately 12% seen once. The same specimen was also included in a second study, on T cells expressing NK-cell markers.

The sample in question was CD8+ T cells sorted from PBMCs, obtained about 11 days after vaccination. The source of these receptors is a man aged 45 to 65 who received an inactivated influenza vaccine. The CDR3 runs from the conserved cysteine through the conserved F or W. The D gene is left open where the match is weak. Not every row has a clone size; where given, it reads once, few, many or a size class.

clone_size: many
d_call: .
v_call: TRBV7-9
j_call: TRBJ2-2
cdr3_nt: TGTGCCGGCGCATGGTCGAACACCGGGGAGCTGTTTTTT
cdr3_aa: CAGAWSNTGELFF

clone_size: many
d_call: .
v_call: TRBV28
j_call: TRBJ1-6
cdr3_nt: TGTGCCACCAAAGATTATAATTCACCCCTCCACTTT
cdr3_aa: CATKDYNSPLHF

clone_size: .
d_call: .
v_call: TRBV7-9
j_call: TRBJ2-5
cdr3_nt: TGTGCCAGCACCTACGGTGGGGCCGAACCTCAAGAGACCCAGTACTTC
cdr3_aa: CASTYGGAEPQETQYF

clone_size: many
d_call: .
v_call: TRBV28
j_call: TRBJ1-1
cdr3_nt: TGTGCCAGCAGTTTAGCGGGACAATTAAACACTGAAGCTTTCTTT
cdr3_aa: CASSLAGQLNTEAFF

clone_size: .
d_call: .
v_call: TRBV7-8
j_call: TRBJ1-1
cdr3_nt: TGTGCCAGCAGCATCGGCGGGGGGGGCACTGAAGCTTTCTTT
cdr3_aa: CASSIGGGGTEAFF

clone_size: .
d_call: TRBD1
v_call: TRBV27
j_call: TRBJ2-7
cdr3_nt: TGTGCCAGCAGTTTAACGAGACAGGGCGGCCACTACGAGCAGTACTTC
cdr3_aa: CASSLTRQGGHYEQYF

clone_size: .
d_call: TRBD1
v_call: TRBV2
j_call: TRBJ2-5
cdr3_nt: TGTGCCAGCAGTTCCACAGGGGGCTCTCTAGAGACCCAGTACTTC
cdr3_aa: CASSSTGGSLETQYF

clone_size: .
d_call: .
v_call: TRBV3-1
j_call: TRBJ2-3
cdr3_nt: TGTGCCAGCAGCCCCGTGCCGAGCACAGATACGCAGTATTTT
cdr3_aa: CASSPVPSTDTQYF

clone_size: few
d_call: .
v_call: TRBV12-3/TRBV12-4
j_call: TRBJ2-1
cdr3_nt: TGTGCCAGCAGTTTAGCTTACTACAATGAGCAGTTCTTC
cdr3_aa: CASSLAYYNEQFF

clone_size: .
d_call: .
v_call: TRBV6-5
j_call: TRBJ1-1
cdr3_nt: TGTGCCAGCAGTTACTTTTTGGACACTGAAGCTTTCTTT
cdr3_aa: CASSYFLDTEAFF

clone_size: few
d_call: .
v_call: TRBV7-9
j_call: TRBJ2-1
cdr3_nt: TGTGCCAGCAGCCGGGGCGGTGGGGCTTACAATGAGCAGTTCTTC
cdr3_aa: CASSRGGGAYNEQFF

clone_size: .
d_call: TRBD2
v_call: TRBV4-1
j_call: TRBJ2-5
cdr3_nt: TGCGCCAGCAGCCAAGATCCGGGACTAGCGGGCGGGACCCAAGAGACCCAGTACTTC
cdr3_aa: CASSQDPGLAGGTQETQYF

clone_size: .
d_call: TRBD1
v_call: TRBV6-5
j_call: TRBJ2-2
cdr3_nt: TGTGCCAGCAGTTACCCGACAGGGGACGACACCGGGGAGCTGTTTTTT
cdr3_aa: CASSYPTGDDTGELFF

clone_size: .
d_call: .
v_call: TRBV4-1
j_call: TRBJ2-2
cdr3_nt: TGCGCCAGCAGCCTGAACCGGGACTCCACAACCGGGGAGCTGTTTTTT
cdr3_aa: CASSLNRDSTTGELFF